A single sample is the source of the 16 T cell receptor beta chains below, sequenced in a study of blood T cell repertoires in COVID-19 (dated by TCRdb to the early 2020s). Libraries were built with the immunoSEQ multiplex PCR assay. Held by TCRdb, this immuneACCESS table contains in-frame sequences only and omits some clones. Under half of the omission traces to an unresolved V gene where checked; the cause of the rest is unknown. The sample includes fewer than 300,000 clones, with roughly nine tenths observed a single time. The top ten constitute about 12% of the sample. The source material was peripheral blood. The receptors were gathered from a young woman with COVID-19, enrolled during active disease.

The chain uses TRBV4-1 and TRBJ2-7, with 8 nucleotides matching TRBD1. The CDR3 is 14 residues long. V lost 1 base to trimming and J lost 3 bases; unmatched junction nucleotides: 2. CDR1 MGHRA and CDR2 YSYEKL come from the germline V gene. CDR3 in DNA: TGCGCCAGCAGCCAAGCCGGGACAGGCTACGAGCAGTACTTC. Translated: CASSQAGTGYEQYF.

CDR3: CASSMGHRSNQPQHF. For the CDR3, the DNA is TGTGCCAGTAGTATGGGCCATAGGAGCAATCAGCCCCAGCATTTT. V usage is TRBV19 and J usage is TRBJ1-5; D remains unclear. Trimming took 3 bases from V and 1 from J, leaving 10 bases between them. In germline, CDR1 is LNHDA, CDR2 SQIVND (reference sequence). The CDR3 consists of 15 residues.

V is TRBV7-2 and J is TRBJ1-2; weak D call: TRBD1 (5 bases). The CDR3 extends over 13 amino acids. V gave up 1 base and J gave up 4 bases, with 7 bases separating them. CDR1 SGHTA and CDR2 FQGNSA come from the germline V gene. CDR3 nucleotides: TGTGCCAGCAGCTTAGGGGGCCTCTATGGCTACACCTTC. Translation: CASSLGGLYGYTF.

The rearrangement uses TRBV11-2 and TRBJ1-2, with a tentative D call TRBD1 (6 bases). V was clipped by 1 base and J by 7 bases, with 13 bases between them. The germline V gene encodes CDR1 SGHAT and CDR2 FQNNGV. The CDR3 runs to 14 residues. CDR3 region: CASSLGARGVGYTF. CDR3 sequence (DNA): TGTGCCAGCAGCTTAGGGGCCAGGGGTGTTGGCTACACCTTC. Full variable domain (missing parts from reference TRBV11-2 and TRBJ1-2): EAGVAQSPRYKIIEKRQSVAFWCNPISGHATLYWYQQILGQGPKLLIQFQNNGVVDDSQLPKDRFSAERLKGVDSTLKIQPAKLEDSAVYLCASSLGARGVGYTFGSGTRLTVV.

This chain joins TRBV6-5 and TRBJ2-1, with 7 bases that match TRBD2. Per the germline V gene, CDR1 is MNHEY and CDR2 is SVGAGI. V lost 6 bases to trimming and J lost 6 bases; unmatched junction nucleotides: 8. This CDR3 region has 14 residues. The CDR3 DNA sequence: TGTGCCAGCAGAGGACTAGACCGGTTCAATGAGCAGTTCTTC. Protein product: CASRGLDRFNEQFF.

The chain uses TRBV6-5 and TRBJ2-2; D gene uncertain. There are 12 residues in the CDR3. Trimming left V 3 bases short and J 5 bases short, with 4 bases between. From germline, CDR1 is MNHEY and CDR2 SVGAGI. The CDR3 reads CASSYSTGELFF. In nucleotides, the CDR3 is TGTGCCAGCAGTTATAGTACCGGGGAGCTGTTTTTT.

J is TRBJ2-4 and V is TRBV5-4; 12 bases match TRBD2. The CDR3 runs to 14 residues. Germline V gives CDR1 SGHNT, CDR2 YYREEE (reference sequence). Losses at the gene ends were 2 bases for V and 10 bases for J; bases not matched to a gene: 4. The DNA for the CDR3 is TGTGCCAGCAGCTTCTTCGGGACTAGCGGGATTCAGTACTTC. This codes for CASSFFGTSGIQYF.

The CDR3 DNA sequence: TGTGCCAGCAGCCCCGGACTAGCGGCAGATACGCAGTATTTT. It translates to CASSPGLAADTQYF. The chain employs TRBV7-2 and TRBJ2-3; the match to TRBD2 covers 10 bases. CDR3 length: 14 amino acids. In germline, CDR1 is SGHTA, CDR2 FQGNSA. V shed 5 bases and J 4 bases; nucleotides not matched to a gene: 3.

The chain is built from TRBV29-1 and TRBJ1-2, with TRBD1 identical over 7 bases. This CDR3 comprises 18 residues. J was trimmed by 4 bases and V by 4 bases; bases with no gene match: 21. Germline CDR1 SQVTM, CDR2 ANQGSEA. CDR3 sequence: CSVVGFPSGQAIGYGYTF. The CDR3 region has the DNA TGCAGCGTTGTGGGGTTTCCGTCCGGACAGGCAATCGGCTATGGCTACACCTTC.

Only one count was recorded for this clone. The chain employs TRBV5-8 and TRBJ2-1; TRBD2 aligns across 9 bases. Losses at the gene ends were 1 base for V and 1 base for J; bases not matched to a gene: 6. The CDR3 has 17 residues. Germline V gives CDR1 SGHTS, CDR2 YDEGEE. CDR3 DNA sequence: TGTGCCAGCAGCTTGTTTGGCGGGGGGGCATCCTACAATGAGCAGTTCTTC. Translating gives CASSLFGGGASYNEQFF.

V and J are TRBV2 and TRBJ2-2, with 9 positions matching TRBD2. The V gene's germline CDR1 is SNHLY and CDR2 FYNNEI. CDR3 length equals 16 residues. Losses at the gene ends were 8 bases for V and 4 bases for J; bases not matched to a gene: 11. CDR3 sequence reads: CASLRGGLGGTGELFF. DNA of the CDR3: TGTGCCAGCCTGCGGGGGGGCCTAGGTGGCACCGGGGAGCTGTTTTTT.

V and J are TRBV2 and TRBJ1-1; 9 nucleotides line up with TRBD1. The CDR3 is 13 residues long. Germline V gene data show CDR1 as SNHLY and CDR2 as FYNNEI. V dropped 6 bases and J dropped 6; count of bases not matched to a gene: 5. The CDR3 DNA reads TGTGCCAGCAGATTGGACAGGGGTCCTGAAGCTTTCTTT. This gives the protein CASRLDRGPEAFF.

CDR3 protein: CASSPWDSSITYEQYF. CDR3 nucleotide sequence: TGTGCCAGCAGCCCGTGGGACAGTTCTATAACTTACGAGCAGTACTTC. This chain links TRBV14 with TRBJ2-7, with 7 bases aligning to TRBD1. The CDR3 length is 16 residues. V gave up 4 bases and J gave up 4 bases; unmatched junction bases: 13. Germline V lookup: CDR1 SGHDN, CDR2 FVKESK. Using reference TRBV14 and TRBJ2-7 for the parts outside the CDR3, the full variable domain is EAGVTQFPSHSVIEKGQTVTLRCDPISGHDNLYWYRRVMGKEIKFLLHFVKESKQDESGMPNNRFLAERTGGTYSTLKVQPAELEDSGVYFCASSPWDSSITYEQYFGPGTRLTVT.

Regarding this clone: The same CDR3 also results from other DNA sequences found in this sample. The chain couples TRBV19 to TRBJ2-7; 10 bases fit TRBD1. J gave up 2 bases and V 5 bases, and 3 bases lay outside the gene matches. CDR1 and CDR2 (germline): LNHDA, SQIVND (reference sequence). The CDR3 consists of 14 residues. The CDR3 region has the DNA TGTGCCAGTAGTCCGACAGGGGGCGCCTACGAGCAGTACTTC. The encoded protein is CASSPTGGAYEQYF.

The rearrangement joins TRBV5-1 to TRBJ1-2; the match to TRBD1 covers 8 bases. Germline values: CDR1 SGHRS, CDR2 YFSETQ. V shed 4 bases and J 8 bases; nucleotides not matched to a gene: 10. CDR3 length equals 14 residues. The DNA of the CDR3 is TGCGCCAGCAGCCCTGGACAGGGACAAGCAGGCTACACCTTC. Amino acid sequence: CASSPGQGQAGYTF. Full variable domain (outside the CDR3, taken from reference TRBV5-1 and TRBJ1-2): KAGVTQTPRYLIKTRGQQVTLSCSPISGHRSVSWYQQTPGQGLQFLFEYFSETQRNKGNFPGRFSGRQFSNSRSEMNVSTLELGDSALYLCASSPGQGQAGYTFGSGTRLTVV.

This clone came up a few times. The V and J genes are TRBV19 and TRBJ2-7; 7 bases line up with TRBD1. Germline assignment: CDR1 LNHDA and CDR2 SQIVND (reference sequence). The CDR3 loop spans 14 amino acids. V trimming: 3 bases; J trimming: 4 bases; junction bases outside the gene matches: 6. This chain's CDR3 is CASSIRGGLYEQYF. The CDR3 DNA reads as TGTGCCAGTAGTATCAGAGGGGGCCTTTACGAGCAGTACTTC.